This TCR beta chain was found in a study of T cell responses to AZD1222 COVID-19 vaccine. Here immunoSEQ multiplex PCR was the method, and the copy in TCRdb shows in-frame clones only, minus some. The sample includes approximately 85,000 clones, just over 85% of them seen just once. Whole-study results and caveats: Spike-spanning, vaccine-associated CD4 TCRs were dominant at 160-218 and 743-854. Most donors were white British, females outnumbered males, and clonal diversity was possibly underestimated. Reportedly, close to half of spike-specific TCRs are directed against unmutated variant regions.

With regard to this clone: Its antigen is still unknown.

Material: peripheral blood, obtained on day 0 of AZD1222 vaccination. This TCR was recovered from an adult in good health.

Here the CDR3 reads CASSQTGTGENYGYTF. In DNA, the CDR3 is TGTGCCAGCAGCCAAACCGGGACAGGGGAAAACTATGGCTACACCTTC. The chain combines TRBV4-2 with TRBJ1-2; TRBD1 matches at 10 bases. V gave up 2 bases and J gave up 2 bases; unmatched junction bases: 5. The CDR3 runs 16 residues. Per the germline V gene, CDR1 is LGHNA and CDR2 is YNFKEQ.